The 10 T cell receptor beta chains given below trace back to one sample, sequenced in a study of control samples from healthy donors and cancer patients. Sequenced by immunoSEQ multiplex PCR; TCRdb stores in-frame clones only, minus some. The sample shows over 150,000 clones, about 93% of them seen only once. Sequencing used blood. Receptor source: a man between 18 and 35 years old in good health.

The CDR3 DNA is TGTGCCAGCAGTTTGCCGGGGGCTTCGGGTAACGGAAAACTGTTTTTT. Translated: CASSLPGASGNGKLFF. The V and J genes are TRBV28 and TRBJ1-4, with TRBD1 as a possible D gene (6 bases). The V and J ends lost 3 bases and 10 bases respectively, with 21 bases between them. Germline V gene lookup returns CDR1 MDHEN and CDR2 SYDVKM. The CDR3 runs 16 residues.

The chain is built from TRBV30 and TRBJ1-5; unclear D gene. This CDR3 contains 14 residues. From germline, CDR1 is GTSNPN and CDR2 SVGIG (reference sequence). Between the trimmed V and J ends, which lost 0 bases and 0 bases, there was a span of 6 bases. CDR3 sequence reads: CAWSVGYSNQPQHF. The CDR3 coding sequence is TGTGCCTGGAGTGTAGGCTATAGCAATCAGCCCCAGCATTTT.

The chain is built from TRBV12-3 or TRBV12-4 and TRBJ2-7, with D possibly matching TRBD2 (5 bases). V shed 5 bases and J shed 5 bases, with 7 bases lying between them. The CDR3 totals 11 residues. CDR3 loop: CASSHGDEQYF. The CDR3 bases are TGTGCCAGCAGTCACGGGGACGAGCAGTACTTC.

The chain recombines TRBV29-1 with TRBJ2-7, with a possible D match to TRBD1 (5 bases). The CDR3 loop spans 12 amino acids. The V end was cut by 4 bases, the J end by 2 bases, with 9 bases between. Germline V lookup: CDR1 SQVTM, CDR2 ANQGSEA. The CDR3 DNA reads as TGCAGCGTTGGGGAACAGGCCTACGAGCAGTACTTC. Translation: CSVGEQAYEQYF.

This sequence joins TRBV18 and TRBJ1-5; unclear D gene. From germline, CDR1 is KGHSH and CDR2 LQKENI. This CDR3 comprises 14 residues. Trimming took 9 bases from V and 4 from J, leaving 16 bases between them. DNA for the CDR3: TGTGCCAGTTCCAGTGGACTCCTAAATCAGCCCCAGCATTTT. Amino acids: CASSSGLLNQPQHF. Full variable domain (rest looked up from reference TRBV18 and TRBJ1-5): NAGVMQNPRHLVRRRGQEARLRCSPMKGHSHVYWYRQLPEEGLKFMVYLQKENIIDESGMPKERFSAEFPKEGPSILRIQQVVRGDSAAYFCASSSGLLNQPQHFGDGTRLSIL.

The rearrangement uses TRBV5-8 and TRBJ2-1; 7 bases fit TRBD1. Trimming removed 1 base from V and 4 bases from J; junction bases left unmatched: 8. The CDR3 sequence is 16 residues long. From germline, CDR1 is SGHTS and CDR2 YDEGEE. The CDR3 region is CASSLYGTDFYNEQFF. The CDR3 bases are TGTGCCAGCAGCTTGTACGGGACAGACTTTTACAATGAGCAGTTCTTC.

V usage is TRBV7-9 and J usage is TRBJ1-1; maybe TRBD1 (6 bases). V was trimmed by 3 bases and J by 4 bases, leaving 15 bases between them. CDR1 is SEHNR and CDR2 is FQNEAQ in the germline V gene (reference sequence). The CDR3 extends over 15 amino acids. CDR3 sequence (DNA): TGTGCCAGCAGCTTTGGGGACACCGCCAGCACTGAAGCTTTCTTT. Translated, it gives CASSFGDTASTEAFF.

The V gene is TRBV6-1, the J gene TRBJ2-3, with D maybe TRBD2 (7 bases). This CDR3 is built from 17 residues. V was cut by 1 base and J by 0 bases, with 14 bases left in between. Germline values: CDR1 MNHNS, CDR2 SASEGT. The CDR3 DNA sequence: TGTGCCAGCAGTGAAGAGGGCGGGGGCTCTAGCACAGATACGCAGTATTTT. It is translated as CASSEEGGGSSTDTQYF.

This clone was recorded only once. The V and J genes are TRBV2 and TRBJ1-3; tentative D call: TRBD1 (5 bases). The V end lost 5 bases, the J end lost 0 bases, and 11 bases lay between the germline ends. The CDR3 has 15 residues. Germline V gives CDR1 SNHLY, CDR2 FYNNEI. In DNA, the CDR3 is TGTGCCAGCAGTTGGGACGCCAGCTCTGGAAACACCATATATTTT. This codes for CASSWDASSGNTIYF. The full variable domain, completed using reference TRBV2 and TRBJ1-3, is EPEVTQTPSHQVTQMGQEVILRCVPISNHLYFYWYRQILGQKVEFLVSFYNNEISEKSEIFDDQFSVERPDGSNFTLKIRSTKLEDSAMYFCASSWDASSGNTIYFGEGSWLTVV.

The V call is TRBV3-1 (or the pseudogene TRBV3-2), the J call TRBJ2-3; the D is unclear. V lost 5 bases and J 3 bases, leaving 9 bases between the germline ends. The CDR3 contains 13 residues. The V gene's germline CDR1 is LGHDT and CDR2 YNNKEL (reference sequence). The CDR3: CASSLSETDTQYF. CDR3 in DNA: TGTGCCAGCAGCTTAAGCGAAACAGATACGCAGTATTTT.